This TCR beta chain was sequenced in a study of control samples from healthy donors and cancer patients. This CDR3 region has 17 residues. Germline V CDR1 and CDR2: LNHDA, SQIVND (reference sequence). The ends were cut back, 9 bases at V and 2 bases at J, with 20 bases in the middle. Some clones are missing from TCRdb's copy, which holds only in-frame ones; the method was immunoSEQ multiplex PCR. The table records under 80,000 clones, over 85% of them present only once. Sequences were obtained from PBMCs. The sequence derives from a woman aged 40 to 55 with lung cancer. This chain connects TRBV19 to TRBJ2-6, with unresolved D. The CDR3 bases are TGTGCCAGGCCGTGGGCCGGATCATTCCCTGGGGCCAACGTCCTGACTTTC. Its protein is CARPWAGSFPGANVLTF.